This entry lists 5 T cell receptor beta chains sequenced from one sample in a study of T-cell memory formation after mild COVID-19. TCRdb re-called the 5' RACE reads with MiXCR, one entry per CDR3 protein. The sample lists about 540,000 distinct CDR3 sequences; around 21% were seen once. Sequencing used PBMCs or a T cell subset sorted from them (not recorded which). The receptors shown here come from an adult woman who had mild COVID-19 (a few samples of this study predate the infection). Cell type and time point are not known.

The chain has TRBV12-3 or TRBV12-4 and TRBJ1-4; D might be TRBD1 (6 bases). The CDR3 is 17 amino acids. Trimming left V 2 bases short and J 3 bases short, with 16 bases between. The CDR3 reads CASSLNRAPGSNEKLFF. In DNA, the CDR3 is TGTGCCAGCAGTTTAAACAGGGCCCCGGGATCTAATGAAAAACTGTTTTTT.

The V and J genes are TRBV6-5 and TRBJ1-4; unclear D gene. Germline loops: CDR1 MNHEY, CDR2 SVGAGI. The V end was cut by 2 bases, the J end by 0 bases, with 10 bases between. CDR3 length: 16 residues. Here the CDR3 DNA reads TGTGCCAGCAGTTACGGGCGGAGTGCAACTAATGAAAAACTGTTTTTT. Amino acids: CASSYGRSATNEKLFF.

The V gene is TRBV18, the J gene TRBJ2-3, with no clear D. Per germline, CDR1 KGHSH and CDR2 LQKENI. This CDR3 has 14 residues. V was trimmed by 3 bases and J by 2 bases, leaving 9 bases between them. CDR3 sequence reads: CASSPSKTTDTQYF. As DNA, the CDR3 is TGTGCCAGCTCACCCAGTAAAACCACAGATACGCAGTATTTT.

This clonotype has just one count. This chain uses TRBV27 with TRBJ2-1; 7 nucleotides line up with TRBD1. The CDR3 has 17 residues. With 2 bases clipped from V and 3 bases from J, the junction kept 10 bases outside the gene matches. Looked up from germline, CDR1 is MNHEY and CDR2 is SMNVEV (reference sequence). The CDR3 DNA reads TGTGCCAGCAGTTTAGACCCCGGACAGGTCATCTACAATGAGCAGTTCTTC. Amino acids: CASSLDPGQVIYNEQFF.

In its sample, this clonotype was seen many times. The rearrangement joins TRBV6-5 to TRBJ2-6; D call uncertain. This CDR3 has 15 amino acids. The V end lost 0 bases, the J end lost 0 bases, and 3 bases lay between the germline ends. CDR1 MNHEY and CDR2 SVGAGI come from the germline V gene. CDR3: CASSYSRSGANVLTF. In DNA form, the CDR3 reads TGTGCCAGCAGTTACTCTCGCTCTGGGGCCAACGTCCTGACTTTC.